These T cell receptor beta chains were read from a single sample in a study of cytomegalovirus exposure and HLA in healthy donors. Sequencing used immunoSEQ multiplex PCR; TCRdb keeps in-frame clones, though not all of them. The sample lists fewer than 150,000 clones; about 80% were seen once. The sequencing input was PBMCs. The receptors were sampled from a man aged 30 to 39 in good health and CMV-seronegative. CDR3s include the opening cysteine and the closing phenylalanine or tryptophan. D genes are given only for firm matches. Some rows mark clone size as missing; the rest say once, few, many or name a class of expanded clone.

abundance: .
v_gene: TRBV9
d_gene: TRBD2
j_gene: TRBJ2-1
CDR3aa: CASSVKWSRGSSYNEQFF
CDR3nt: TGTGCCAGCAGCGTAAAATGGTCGCGGGGGAGCTCCTACAATGAGCAGTTCTTC

abundance: .
v_gene: TRBV6-6
d_gene: .
j_gene: TRBJ2-7
CDR3aa: CASRDTGADEQYF
CDR3nt: TGTGCCAGCAGGGACACTGGGGCAGACGAGCAGTACTTC

abundance: once
v_gene: TRBV28
d_gene: TRBD1
j_gene: TRBJ1-2
CDR3aa: CASSLLQGSQDGYTF
CDR3nt: TGTGCCAGCAGTCTCTTACAGGGGAGTCAGGATGGCTACACCTTC

abundance: .
v_gene: TRBV4-1
d_gene: TRBD2
j_gene: TRBJ2-7
CDR3aa: CASSQSGLAGAPHEQYF
CDR3nt: TGCGCCAGCAGCCAATCGGGACTAGCGGGTGCCCCCCACGAGCAGTACTTC

abundance: .
v_gene: TRBV7-2
d_gene: TRBD1
j_gene: TRBJ2-1
CDR3aa: CASSPGQGRRQFF
CDR3nt: TGTGCCAGCAGCCCCGGACAGGGAAGAAGGCAGTTCTTC

abundance: .
v_gene: TRBV7-9
d_gene: .
j_gene: TRBJ2-2
CDR3aa: CASSFTTDTGELFF
CDR3nt: TGTGCCAGCAGCTTCACTACCGACACCGGGGAGCTGTTTTTT

abundance: once
v_gene: TRBV15
d_gene: TRBD2
j_gene: TRBJ2-7
CDR3aa: CATSRAPTSGGTVQYF
CDR3nt: TGTGCCACCAGCAGAGCTCCAACTAGCGGGGGCACAGTGCAGTACTTC

abundance: .
v_gene: TRBV6-6
d_gene: .
j_gene: TRBJ1-1
CDR3aa: CASSHGQVGRGTEAFF
CDR3nt: TGTGCCAGCAGTCACGGGCAGGTAGGACGGGGCACTGAAGCTTTCTTT

abundance: .
v_gene: TRBV6-1
d_gene: .
j_gene: TRBJ2-5
CDR3aa: CASSEEFIEGGETQYF
CDR3nt: TGTGCCAGCAGTGAAGAGTTCATTGAGGGTGGGGAGACCCAGTACTTC

abundance: .
v_gene: TRBV18
d_gene: TRBD1
j_gene: TRBJ1-1
CDR3aa: CASSPPSRGQTEAFF
CDR3nt: TGTGCCAGCTCACCACCTTCCAGGGGGCAGACTGAAGCTTTCTTT

abundance: .
v_gene: TRBV5-6
d_gene: .
j_gene: TRBJ1-6
CDR3aa: CASSLPRSPLHF
CDR3nt: TGTGCCAGCAGCCTGCCCCGGTCCCCCCTCCACTTT

abundance: .
v_gene: TRBV10-3
d_gene: TRBD2
j_gene: TRBJ2-3
CDR3aa: CAIMAISGSRPDTQYF
CDR3nt: TGTGCCATCATGGCTATTAGCGGGAGTCGCCCCGATACGCAGTATTTT

abundance: .
v_gene: TRBV21-1
d_gene: .
j_gene: TRBJ1-4
CDR3aa: CASHNEKLFF
CDR3nt: TGTGCCAGCCATAATGAAAAACTGTTTTTT

abundance: .
v_gene: TRBV10-3
d_gene: .
j_gene: TRBJ2-2
CDR3aa: CASGTTNTGELFF
CDR3nt: TGTGCGTCCGGGACAACGAACACCGGGGAGCTGTTTTTT

abundance: .
v_gene: TRBV5-5
d_gene: TRBD2
j_gene: TRBJ2-3
CDR3aa: CASSRGPGGNTQYF
CDR3nt: TGTGCCAGCAGCCGAGGTCCCGGGGGGAATACGCAGTATTTT

abundance: .
v_gene: TRBV6-5
d_gene: .
j_gene: TRBJ2-1
CDR3aa: CASSYSLLTYNEQFF
CDR3nt: TGTGCCAGCAGTTACTCACTCCTGACCTACAATGAGCAGTTCTTC

abundance: .
v_gene: TRBV30
d_gene: TRBD2
j_gene: TRBJ2-7
CDR3aa: CAWSVLSGSYEQYF
CDR3nt: TGTGCCTGGAGTGTACTTAGCGGGAGCTACGAGCAGTACTTC

abundance: .
v_gene: TRBV2
d_gene: .
j_gene: TRBJ1-2
CDR3aa: CASSRQAAYGYTF
CDR3nt: TGTGCCAGCAGCCGACAGGCGGCCTATGGCTACACCTTC

abundance: .
v_gene: TRBV9
d_gene: .
j_gene: TRBJ1-1
CDR3aa: CASSVVAFDTEAFF
CDR3nt: TGTGCCAGCAGCGTAGTAGCTTTCGACACTGAAGCTTTCTTT

abundance: .
v_gene: TRBV30
d_gene: TRBD1
j_gene: TRBJ1-4
CDR3aa: CAGDRGNEKLFF
CDR3nt: TGTGCCGGGGACAGGGGAAATGAAAAACTGTTTTTT

abundance: once
v_gene: TRBV6-5
d_gene: .
j_gene: TRBJ2-2
CDR3aa: CASSYRGGELFF
CDR3nt: TGTGCCAGCAGTTATAGGGGCGGGGAGCTGTTTTTT

abundance: .
v_gene: TRBV5-1
d_gene: TRBD2
j_gene: TRBJ2-3
CDR3aa: CASSRTSGSTDTQYF
CDR3nt: TGCGCCAGCTCTCGGACTAGCGGAAGCACAGATACGCAGTATTTT

abundance: .
v_gene: TRBV18
d_gene: .
j_gene: TRBJ2-7
CDR3aa: CASSPSDSGEQYF
CDR3nt: TGTGCCAGCTCACCCTCTGACTCTGGGGAGCAGTACTTC

abundance: once
v_gene: TRBV6-5
d_gene: .
j_gene: TRBJ1-2
CDR3aa: CASNPTGSGGYTF
CDR3nt: TGTGCCAGCAATCCTACGGGATCTGGTGGCTACACCTTC

abundance: .
v_gene: TRBV18
d_gene: TRBD1
j_gene: TRBJ1-5
CDR3aa: CASSSRTGRYSNQPQHF
CDR3nt: TGTGCCAGCTCATCTCGGACAGGGCGTTATAGCAATCAGCCCCAGCATTTT

abundance: .
v_gene: TRBV30
d_gene: .
j_gene: TRBJ1-6
CDR3aa: CAWSAGGVASPLHF
CDR3nt: TGTGCCTGGTCTGCGGGGGGAGTGGCTTCACCCCTCCACTTT

abundance: .
v_gene: TRBV9
d_gene: .
j_gene: TRBJ2-1
CDR3aa: CASSVAGEQFF
CDR3nt: TGTGCCAGCAGCGTAGCGGGTGAGCAGTTCTTC

abundance: .
v_gene: TRBV12-5
d_gene: TRBD2
j_gene: TRBJ2-3
CDR3aa: CASAWTSGRALGTDTQYF
CDR3nt: TGTGCTAGTGCTTGGACTAGCGGGAGGGCCTTGGGCACAGATACGCAGTATTTT

abundance: .
v_gene: TRBV30
d_gene: TRBD1
j_gene: TRBJ2-1
CDR3aa: CAWSRDRGNEQFF
CDR3nt: TGTGCCTGGAGTCGGGACAGGGGAAATGAGCAGTTCTTC

abundance: .
v_gene: TRBV6-1
d_gene: TRBD1
j_gene: TRBJ2-4
CDR3aa: CASSERGRTGGSKNIQYF
CDR3nt: TGTGCCAGCAGTGAACGGGGAAGGACAGGGGGATCCAAAAACATTCAGTACTTC

abundance: few
v_gene: TRBV7-9
d_gene: .
j_gene: TRBJ1-1
CDR3aa: CASRGPVGSGTEAFF
CDR3nt: TGTGCCAGCAGGGGGCCCGTGGGGTCGGGCACTGAAGCTTTCTTT

abundance: .
v_gene: TRBV4-1
d_gene: .
j_gene: TRBJ2-1
CDR3aa: CASSRGLYNEQFF
CDR3nt: TGCGCCAGCAGCCGCGGGCTCTACAATGAGCAGTTCTTC

abundance: .
v_gene: TRBV6-1
d_gene: TRBD1
j_gene: TRBJ2-7
CDR3aa: CASSKLRDSRDEQYF
CDR3nt: TGTGCCAGCAGCAAACTCCGGGACAGTCGGGACGAGCAGTACTTC

abundance: once
v_gene: TRBV5-1
d_gene: .
j_gene: TRBJ2-1
CDR3aa: CASSTDSGAYNEQFF
CDR3nt: TGCGCCAGCAGCACGGACAGTGGGGCCTACAATGAGCAGTTCTTC

abundance: once
v_gene: TRBV5-8
d_gene: .
j_gene: TRBJ1-2
CDR3aa: CASSPNNYGYTF
CDR3nt: TGTGCCAGCAGCCCAAACAATTATGGCTACACCTTC